This T cell receptor beta chain is drawn from a study of shared clonotypes between healthy human individuals (dated by TCRdb to 2020 to 2021). Background for the entire study: Two women and three men aged 18 to 49 years were included in the cohort. To estimate repertoire size and how much clonotype sharing occurs between individuals, the study deeply sequenced the blood TCR repertoires of 5 or 6 healthy adults. For each donor, CD4 naive and CD4 memory were each run on three plates, CD8 naive on two plates, and CD8 memory on one plate. To increase sequencing depth and limit assay-specific biases, TCR repertoire library preparation and sequencing were carried out by different laboratories using diverse techniques. Leukapheresis yielded between about 0.94 and 9 billion PBMCs per donor. Summary of the overall study and its limitations: Pairwise subsampling indicated that sequencing depth was expected to affect the degree of clonotype sharing among donors. Incomplete sequencing was indicated by rarefaction of sorted-subset datasets, despite the large sequencing depth. Naive subsets generally had larger estimated clonotype richness than memory subsets. Across a few donors, roughly 5.4% of naive CD4, roughly 3.4% of naive CD8, about 2% of memory CD4, and approximately 0.4% of memory CD8 clonotypes were shared. Clonotypes shared by all four sorted-subset donors showed higher generation probabilities than non-shared clonotypes. The small number of donors limited the genetic and exposure-history diversity represented. Sampling was restricted to blood, and TCR repertoires in tissue are likely to differ from TCR repertoires in blood.

TCR CDR3 regions were amplified from genomic DNA by multiplex PCR using the deep immunoSEQ assay. Extracted genomic DNA from each cell subset was spread evenly across all wells of several immunoSEQ 96-well plates, with each plate serving as a replicate. Each replicate PCR for sorted subsets received roughly 200 ng genomic DNA, equal to about 30,000 T cell genomes. The purified libraries were quantified using a Qubit 3.0 fluorometer, sized with a Bioanalyzer 2100, and then quantified again using the KAPA Library Quantification kit. Each immunoSEQ 96-well plate was sequenced on its own single-read 150-cycle Illumina NextSeq 550 flow cell. In the original analysis: The immunoSEQ output contained only junctional sequences without quality scores, so filtering could not match that applied to full-length reads. Sequences were annotated with PyIR, a Python wrapper for IgBLAST v1.9, and V/J genes and CDR3 were assigned using IMGT germline references. Any read was removed if the V/J assignment was weak (E-value above 1e-6), the CDR3 was missing, or the read contained stop codons, out-of-frame junctions, or ambiguous translated residues. A V3J clonotype was defined by an identical inferred V gene, J gene, and CDR3 amino acid sequence. The percentage overlap between two repertoires was calculated by dividing the number of shared unique clonotypes by the size of the smaller repertoire. Repertoire richness was assessed with RTK rarefaction, the Chao1 estimator, and Recon v2.1 estimates of unobserved clonotypes. OLGA was used to compute generation probabilities for all TCRbeta clonotypes that the gDNA method yielded from a handful of donors. The source is immuneACCESS, and TCRdb retained only in-frame sequences with V and J called. Part of the clones is not carried over; for the studies checked, unresolved V genes explain less than half of this, and the remainder is unexplained. The DNA was the basis for D and trimming; V, J and clone size are from that table. The sample profile shows millions of clones; just over 90% of them were found once. The top ten hold about 0.41% of the sample.

About this clone: Its antigen target is currently unknown. Within one base of it there is no much larger clone, and no base qualities were kept.

The donors were healthy, HIV-negative adults who had no recently reported acute infections or vaccinations. All donors were Caucasian adults living in Nashville, Tennessee, USA. Magnetic negative selection was used to enrich CD4+ T cells, after which naive cells were positively selected on CD45RA and the negative fraction became the memory subset. Blood was collected by leukapheresis, and PBMCs were isolated by Ficoll-Histopaque density gradient centrifugation and then cryopreserved in liquid nitrogen vapor phase. Purity and quantity of every magnetically sorted T cell population were checked by analytical flow cytometry. Each sorted fraction had its genomic DNA isolated and then quantified by UV absorbance on a Nanodrop 2000c. Specimen: naive CD4+ T cells from PBMCs. The cell subset or site label, read with the paper, signifies: CD45RA+ positively selected. The source of this sequence is a man younger than 30 in good health. Some clones in this sample may be carry-over from other donors' samples.

The CDR3 sequence is CASSLYTRGSLNYGYTF. The sequenced DNA: TGTGCCAGCAGTTTATATACCCGGGGCAGCCTCAACTATGGCTACACCTTC. This receptor chain uses TRBV28 and TRBJ1-2, with TRBD1 tentatively as D gene (5 bases match). The CDR3 covers 17 residues, taking in both the cysteine and the phenylalanine. Only CDR3 DNA remains: 51 bases, in frame from the first base. V loses 1 base, J loses 2 bases, and the germline ends lie 17 bases apart. Based on the germline V gene, the CDR1 and CDR2 sequences are MDHEN and SYDVKM.